This T cell receptor beta chain came from a study of blood T cell repertoires in COVID-19. Overall study: From the United States, Italy and Spain came samples of acute and convalescent COVID-19. PBMCs, B-cell-depleted T cells, or T cells provided the cDNA or gDNA that made up the material.

Methods used by the authors: From reference gene primer amplification, estimates of nucleated cell counts were derived. Measured with immunoSEQ multiplex PCR; TCRdb has only the in-frame clones, and not every one. The V and J calls and clone size come from that table; D and trimming were worked out from the DNA. This table holds some 38,000 clones, 88% found once. Germline lookup yields CDR1 SGHDT and CDR2 YYEEEE. Trimming shortened V by 4 bases and J by 1 base, and 17 bases separated the two germline ends. The CDR3 totals 16 residues. This receptor was obtained from a man aged 65 to 85 with acute or convalescent COVID-19. Sequencing was done on a sample of peripheral blood. The J gene is TRBJ2-5, the V gene TRBV5-6, with a possible D match to TRBD2 (7 bases). This CDR3 is CASSPDWGGGQETQYF. CDR3 nucleotides: TGTGCCAGCAGCCCAGATTGGGGAGGGGGCCAAGAGACCCAGTACTTC. Combining the CDR3 with reference TRBV5-6 and TRBJ2-5 gives the whole variable domain DAGVTQSPTHLIKTRGQQVTLRCSPKSGHDTVSWYQQALGQGPQFIFQYYEEEERQRGNFPDRFSGHQFPNYSSELNVNALLLGDSALYLCASSPDWGGGQETQYFGPGTRLLVL.